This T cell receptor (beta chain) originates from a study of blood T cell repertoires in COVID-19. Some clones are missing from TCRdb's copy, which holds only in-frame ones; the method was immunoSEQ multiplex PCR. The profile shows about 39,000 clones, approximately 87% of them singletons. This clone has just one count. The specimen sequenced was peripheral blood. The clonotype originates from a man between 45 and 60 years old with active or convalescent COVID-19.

The CDR3 here is CASSPGLNSGNTIYF. DNA of the CDR3: TGTGCCAGCAGCCCGGGACTCAACTCTGGAAACACCATATATTTT. The rearrangement joins TRBV25-1 to TRBJ1-3; D might be TRBD1 (5 bases). Per the germline V gene, CDR1 is MGHDK and CDR2 is SYGVNS. Trimming removed 6 bases at V and 0 bases at J, with 12 bases between. This CDR3 is built from 15 residues.